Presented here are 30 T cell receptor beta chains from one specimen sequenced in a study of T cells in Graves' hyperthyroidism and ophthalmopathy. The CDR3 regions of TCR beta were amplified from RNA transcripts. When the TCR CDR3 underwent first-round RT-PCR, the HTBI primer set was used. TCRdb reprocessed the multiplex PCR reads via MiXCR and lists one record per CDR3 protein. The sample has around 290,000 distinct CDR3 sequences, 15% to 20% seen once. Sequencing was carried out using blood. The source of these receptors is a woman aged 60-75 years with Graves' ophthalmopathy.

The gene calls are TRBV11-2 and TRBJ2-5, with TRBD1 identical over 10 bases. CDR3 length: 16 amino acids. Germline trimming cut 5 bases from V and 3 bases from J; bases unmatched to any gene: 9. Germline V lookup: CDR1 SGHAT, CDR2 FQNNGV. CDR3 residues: CASSTNRDRGKETQYF. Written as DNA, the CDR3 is TGTGCCAGCAGCACCAACCGGGACAGGGGAAAAGAGACCCAGTACTTC.

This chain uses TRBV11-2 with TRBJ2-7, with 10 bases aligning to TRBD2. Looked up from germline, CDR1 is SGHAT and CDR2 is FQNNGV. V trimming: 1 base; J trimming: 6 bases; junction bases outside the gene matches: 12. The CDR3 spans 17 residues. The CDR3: CASSLARGAGGRGEQYF. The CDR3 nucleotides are TGTGCCAGCAGCTTAGCCCGAGGAGCGGGGGGGCGGGGCGAGCAGTACTTC.

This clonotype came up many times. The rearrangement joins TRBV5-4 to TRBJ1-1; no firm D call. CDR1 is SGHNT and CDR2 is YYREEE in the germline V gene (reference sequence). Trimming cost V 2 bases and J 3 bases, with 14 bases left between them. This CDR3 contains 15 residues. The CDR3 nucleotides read TGTGCCAGCAGCTTCGGTTCAGGTACCTACACTGAAGCTTTCTTT. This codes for CASSFGSGTYTEAFF.

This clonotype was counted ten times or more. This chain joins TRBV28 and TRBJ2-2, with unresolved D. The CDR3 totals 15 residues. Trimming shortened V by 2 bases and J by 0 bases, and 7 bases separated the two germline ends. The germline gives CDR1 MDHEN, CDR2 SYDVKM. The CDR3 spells CASSLGRANTGELFF. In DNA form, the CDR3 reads TGTGCCAGCAGTTTAGGGCGCGCGAACACCGGGGAGCTGTTTTTT.

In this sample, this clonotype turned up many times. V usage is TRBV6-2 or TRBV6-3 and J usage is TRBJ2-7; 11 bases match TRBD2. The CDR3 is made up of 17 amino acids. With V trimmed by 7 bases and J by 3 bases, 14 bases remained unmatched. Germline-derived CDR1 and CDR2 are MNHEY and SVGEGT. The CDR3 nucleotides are TGTGCCAGCAACCGACCGAGACTAGCGGGATCCTACTACGAGCAGTACTTC. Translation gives CASNRPRLAGSYYEQYF.

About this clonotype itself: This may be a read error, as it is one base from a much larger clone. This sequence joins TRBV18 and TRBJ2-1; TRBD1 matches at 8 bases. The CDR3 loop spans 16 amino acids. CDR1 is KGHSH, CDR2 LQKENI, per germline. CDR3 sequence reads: CASSPSLQGGHNEHFF. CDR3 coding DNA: TGTGCCAGCTCACCTTCTCTACAGGGGGGCCACAATGAGCACTTCTTC.

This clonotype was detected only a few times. CDR3 in amino acids: CASSNHYSNQPQHF. Here the CDR3 DNA reads TGTGCCAGCAGTAATCACTATAGCAATCAGCCCCAGCATTTT. The J gene is TRBJ1-5, the V gene TRBV6-1, with unresolved D. Trimming removed 5 bases at V and 0 bases at J, with 8 bases between. CDR1 and CDR2 from the germline V gene are MNHNS and SASEGT. The CDR3 length is 14 residues.

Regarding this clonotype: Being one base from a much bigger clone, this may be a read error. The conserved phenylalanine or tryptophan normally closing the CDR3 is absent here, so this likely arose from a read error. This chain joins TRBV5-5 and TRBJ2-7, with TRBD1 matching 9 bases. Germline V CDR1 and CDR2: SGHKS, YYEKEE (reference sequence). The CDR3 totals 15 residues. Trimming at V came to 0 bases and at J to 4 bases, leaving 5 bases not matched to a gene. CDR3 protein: CASSLEDRGQYEQYL. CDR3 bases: TGTGCCAGCAGCTTGGAGGACAGGGGCCAATACGAGCAGTACCTC.

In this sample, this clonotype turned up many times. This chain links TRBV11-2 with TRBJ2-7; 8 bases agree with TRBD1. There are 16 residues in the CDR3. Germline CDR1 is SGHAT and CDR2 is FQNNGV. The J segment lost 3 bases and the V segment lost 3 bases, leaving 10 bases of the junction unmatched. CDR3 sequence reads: CASSFRLGQGVYEQYF. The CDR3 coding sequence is TGTGCCAGCAGCTTTCGTTTAGGACAGGGAGTCTACGAGCAGTACTTC.

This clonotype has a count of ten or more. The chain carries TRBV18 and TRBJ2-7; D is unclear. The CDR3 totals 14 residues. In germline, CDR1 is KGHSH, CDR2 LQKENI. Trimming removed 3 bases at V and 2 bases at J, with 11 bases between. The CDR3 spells CASSPARPTYEQYF. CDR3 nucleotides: TGTGCCAGCTCACCGGCGCGTCCCACCTACGAGCAGTACTTC.

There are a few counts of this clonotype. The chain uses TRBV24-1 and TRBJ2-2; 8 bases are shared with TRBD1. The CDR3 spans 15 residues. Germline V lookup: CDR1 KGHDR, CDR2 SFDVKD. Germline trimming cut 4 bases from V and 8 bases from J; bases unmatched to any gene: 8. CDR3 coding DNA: TGTGCCACCAGTGAATTCGGACAGGGTAGGGGGGAGCTGTTTTTT. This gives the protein CATSEFGQGRGELFF.

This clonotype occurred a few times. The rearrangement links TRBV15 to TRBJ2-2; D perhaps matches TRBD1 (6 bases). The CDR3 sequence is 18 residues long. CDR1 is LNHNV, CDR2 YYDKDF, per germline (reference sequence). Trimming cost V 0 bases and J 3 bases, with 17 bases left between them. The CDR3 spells CATSRDIRGRGYTGELFF. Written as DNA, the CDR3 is TGTGCCACCAGCAGAGACATACGGGGCAGGGGATACACCGGGGAGCTGTTTTTT.

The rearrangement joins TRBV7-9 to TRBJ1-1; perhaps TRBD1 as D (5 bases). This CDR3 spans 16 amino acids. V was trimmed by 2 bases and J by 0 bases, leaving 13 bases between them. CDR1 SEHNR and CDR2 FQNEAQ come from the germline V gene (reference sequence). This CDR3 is CASSLRRGDLNTEAFF. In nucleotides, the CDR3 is TGTGCCAGCAGCTTACGTCGGGGGGACTTGAACACTGAAGCTTTCTTT.

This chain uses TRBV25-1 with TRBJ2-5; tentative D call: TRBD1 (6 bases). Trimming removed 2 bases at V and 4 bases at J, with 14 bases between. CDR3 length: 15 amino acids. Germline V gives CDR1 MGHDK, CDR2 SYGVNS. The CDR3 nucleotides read TGTGCCAGCAGTGAAATCGGGACAAATGGAGAGACCCAGTACTTC. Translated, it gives CASSEIGTNGETQYF.

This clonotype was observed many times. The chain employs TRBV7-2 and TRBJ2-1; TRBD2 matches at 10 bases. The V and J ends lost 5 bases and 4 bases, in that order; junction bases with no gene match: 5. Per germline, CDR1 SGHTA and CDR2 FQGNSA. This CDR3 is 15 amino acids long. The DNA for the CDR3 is TGTGCCAGCAGCATAACTAGCGGGATATACAATGAGCAGTTCTTC. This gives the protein CASSITSGIYNEQFF.

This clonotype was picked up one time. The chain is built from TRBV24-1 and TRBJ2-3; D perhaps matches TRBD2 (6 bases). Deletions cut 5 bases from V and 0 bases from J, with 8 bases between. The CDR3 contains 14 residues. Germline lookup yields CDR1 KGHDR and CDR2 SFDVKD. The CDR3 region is CATSGAGSTDTQYF. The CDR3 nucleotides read TGTGCCACCAGTGGTGCGGGGAGCACAGATACGCAGTATTTT.

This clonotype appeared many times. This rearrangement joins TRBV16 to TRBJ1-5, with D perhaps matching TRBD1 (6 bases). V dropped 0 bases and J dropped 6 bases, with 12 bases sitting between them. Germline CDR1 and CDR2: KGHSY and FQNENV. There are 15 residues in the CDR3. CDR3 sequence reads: CASSQSSGGLQPQHF. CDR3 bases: TGTGCCAGCAGCCAATCGTCGGGGGGGCTTCAGCCCCAGCATTTT. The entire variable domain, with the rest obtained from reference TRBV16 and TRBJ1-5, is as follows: GEEVAQTPKHLVRGEGQKAKLYCAPIKGHSYVFWYQQVLKNEFKFLISFQNENVFDETGMPKERFSAKCLPNSPCSLEIQATKLEDSAVYFCASSQSSGGLQPQHFGDGTRLSIL.

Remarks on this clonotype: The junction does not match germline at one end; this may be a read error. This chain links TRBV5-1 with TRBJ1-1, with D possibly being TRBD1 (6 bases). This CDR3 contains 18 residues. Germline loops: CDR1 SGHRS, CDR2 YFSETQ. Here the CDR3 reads CAGSFSQGRVNPNTEAFF. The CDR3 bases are TGCGCCGGCAGCTTCAGTCAGGGGAGAGTTAATCCGAACACTGAAGCTTTCTTT.

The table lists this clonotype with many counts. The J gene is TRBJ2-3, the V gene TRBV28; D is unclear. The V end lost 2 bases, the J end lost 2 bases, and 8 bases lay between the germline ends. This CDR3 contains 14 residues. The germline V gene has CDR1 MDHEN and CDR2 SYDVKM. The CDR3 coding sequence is TGTGCCAGCAGTTTACTGGCGATCACAGATACGCAGTATTTT. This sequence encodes CASSLLAITDTQYF.

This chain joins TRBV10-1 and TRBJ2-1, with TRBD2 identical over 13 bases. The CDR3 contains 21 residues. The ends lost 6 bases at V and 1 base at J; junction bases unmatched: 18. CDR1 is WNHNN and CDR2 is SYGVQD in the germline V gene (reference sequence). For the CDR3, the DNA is TGCGCCAGCAGACGGACTAGCGGGGGACTAGCCGCCCGGGGATCCTACAATGAGCAGTTCTTC. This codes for CASRRTSGGLAARGSYNEQFF.

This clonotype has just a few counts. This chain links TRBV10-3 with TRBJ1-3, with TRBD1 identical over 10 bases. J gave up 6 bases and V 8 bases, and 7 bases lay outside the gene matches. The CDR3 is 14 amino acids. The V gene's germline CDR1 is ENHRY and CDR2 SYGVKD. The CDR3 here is CAIQFGQGENTIYF. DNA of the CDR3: TGTGCCATCCAATTCGGACAGGGGGAAAACACCATATATTTT.

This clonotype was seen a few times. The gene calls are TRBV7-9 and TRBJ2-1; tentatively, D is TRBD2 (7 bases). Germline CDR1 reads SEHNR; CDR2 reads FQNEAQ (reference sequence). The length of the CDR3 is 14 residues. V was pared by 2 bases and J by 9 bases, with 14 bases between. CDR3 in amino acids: CASSLTTGGGEQFF. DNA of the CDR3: TGTGCCAGCAGCTTAACGACGGGGGGCGGTGAGCAGTTCTTC.

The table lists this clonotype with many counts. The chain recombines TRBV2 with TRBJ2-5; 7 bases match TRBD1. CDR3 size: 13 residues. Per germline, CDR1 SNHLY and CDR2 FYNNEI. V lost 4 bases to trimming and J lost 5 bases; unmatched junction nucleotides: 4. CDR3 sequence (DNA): TGTGCCAGCAGTGGACAGGGTGTCGAGACCCAGTACTTC. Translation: CASSGQGVETQYF.

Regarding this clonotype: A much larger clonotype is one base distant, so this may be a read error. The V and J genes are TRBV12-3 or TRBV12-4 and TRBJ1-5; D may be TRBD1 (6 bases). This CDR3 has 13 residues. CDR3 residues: CVSSLNRAQPQHF. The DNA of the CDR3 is TGTGTCAGCAGTTTGAACAGGGCTCAGCCCCAGCATTTT.

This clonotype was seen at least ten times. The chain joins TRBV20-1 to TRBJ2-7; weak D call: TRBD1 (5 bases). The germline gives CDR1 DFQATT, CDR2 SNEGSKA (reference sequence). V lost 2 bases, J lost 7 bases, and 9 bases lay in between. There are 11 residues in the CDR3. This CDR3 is CSARRQGEQYF. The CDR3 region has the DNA TGCAGTGCTAGACGGCAGGGAGAGCAGTACTTC.

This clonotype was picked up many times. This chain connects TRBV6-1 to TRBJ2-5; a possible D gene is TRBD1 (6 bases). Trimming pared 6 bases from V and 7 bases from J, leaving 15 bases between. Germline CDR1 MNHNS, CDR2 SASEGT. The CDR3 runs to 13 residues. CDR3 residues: CASRDPGTRTQYF. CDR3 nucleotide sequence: TGTGCCAGCAGGGACCCCGGGACACGGACCCAGTACTTC.

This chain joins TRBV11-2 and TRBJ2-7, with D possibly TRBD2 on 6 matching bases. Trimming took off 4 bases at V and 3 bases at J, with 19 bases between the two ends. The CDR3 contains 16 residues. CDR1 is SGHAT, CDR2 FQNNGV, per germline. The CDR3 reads CASSSPGGRGSYEQYF. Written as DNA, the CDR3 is TGTGCCAGCAGCTCCCCCGGAGGTCGGGGGAGCTACGAGCAGTACTTC. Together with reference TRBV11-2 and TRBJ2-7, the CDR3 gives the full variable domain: EAGVAQSPRYKIIEKRQSVAFWCNPISGHATLYWYQQILGQGPKLLIQFQNNGVVDDSQLPKDRFSAERLKGVDSTLKIQPAKLEDSAVYLCASSSPGGRGSYEQYFGPGTRLTVT.

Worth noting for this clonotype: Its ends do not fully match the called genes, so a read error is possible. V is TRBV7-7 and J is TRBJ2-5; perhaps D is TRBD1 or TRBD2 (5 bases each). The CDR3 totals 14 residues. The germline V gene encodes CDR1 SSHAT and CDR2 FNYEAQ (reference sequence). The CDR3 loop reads CASSLAVGAETQYF. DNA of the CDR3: TGTGCTAGCAGCTTAGCCGTCGGGGCAGAGACCCAGTACTTC.

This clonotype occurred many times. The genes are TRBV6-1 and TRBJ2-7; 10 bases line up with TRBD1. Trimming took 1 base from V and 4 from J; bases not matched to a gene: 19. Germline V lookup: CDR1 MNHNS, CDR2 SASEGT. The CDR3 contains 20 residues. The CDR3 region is CASSEENGWTGGRGIYEQYF. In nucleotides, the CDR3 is TGTGCCAGCAGTGAAGAGAACGGGTGGACAGGGGGAAGGGGAATTTACGAGCAGTACTTC.

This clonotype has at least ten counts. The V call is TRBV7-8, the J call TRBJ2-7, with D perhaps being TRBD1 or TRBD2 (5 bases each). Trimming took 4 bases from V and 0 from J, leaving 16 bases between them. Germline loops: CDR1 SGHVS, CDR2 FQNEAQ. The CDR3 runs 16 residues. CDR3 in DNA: TGTGCCAGCAGCTCCTCCCCCGGGACGGGCTCCTACGAGCAGTACTTC. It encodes CASSSSPGTGSYEQYF.